This T cell receptor beta chain was recorded in a study of T cell responses to AZD1222 COVID-19 vaccine. Germline CDR1 SGHNT, CDR2 YYREEE (reference sequence). This CDR3 region has 12 residues. Trimming left V 0 bases short and J 4 bases short, with 4 bases between. About this clone: No antigen is known for it.

Measured with immunoSEQ multiplex PCR; TCRdb has only the in-frame clones, and not every one. The repertoire holds hundreds of thousands of clones, under 95% seen once, with 0.9% to 1.1% in the top ten. Study-wide results and limits: Elevations in Spike-specific TCR breadth and depth followed administration of two AZD1222 doses. Unmutated variant regions are reportedly the target of nearly half of TCRs that are spike-specific. Donors in the cohort were predominantly white British and more often female, and clonal diversity was possibly underestimated.

The receptor was isolated from an adult in good health. The gene calls are TRBV5-4 and TRBJ1-1; D is unresolved. This specimen was peripheral blood, taken on day 0 of MenACWY control vaccination. DNA of the CDR3: TGTGCCAGCAGCTTGGACGGCACTGAAGCTTTCTTT. As protein: CASSLDGTEAFF.